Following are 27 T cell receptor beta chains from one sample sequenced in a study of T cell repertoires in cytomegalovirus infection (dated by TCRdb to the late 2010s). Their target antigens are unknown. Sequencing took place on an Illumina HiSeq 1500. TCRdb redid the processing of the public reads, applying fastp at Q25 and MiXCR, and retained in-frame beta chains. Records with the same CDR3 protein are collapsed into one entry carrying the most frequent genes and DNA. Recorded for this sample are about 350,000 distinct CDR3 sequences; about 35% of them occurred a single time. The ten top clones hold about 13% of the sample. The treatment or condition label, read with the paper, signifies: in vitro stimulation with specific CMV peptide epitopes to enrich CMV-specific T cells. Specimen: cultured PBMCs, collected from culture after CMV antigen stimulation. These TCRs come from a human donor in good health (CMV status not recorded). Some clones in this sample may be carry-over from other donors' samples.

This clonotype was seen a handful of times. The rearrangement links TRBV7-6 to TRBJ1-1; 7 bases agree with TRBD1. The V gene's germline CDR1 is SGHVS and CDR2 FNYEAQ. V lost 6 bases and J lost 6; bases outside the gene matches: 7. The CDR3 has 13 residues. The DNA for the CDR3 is TGTGCCAGCAGTCCTACAGGGGAGTCTGAAGCTTTCTTT. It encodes CASSPTGESEAFF.

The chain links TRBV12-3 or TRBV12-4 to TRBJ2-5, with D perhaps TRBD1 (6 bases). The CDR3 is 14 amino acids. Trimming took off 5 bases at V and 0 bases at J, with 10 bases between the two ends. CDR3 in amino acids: CASSEDRNQETQYF. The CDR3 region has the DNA TGTGCCAGCAGTGAGGACAGAAACCAAGAGACCCAGTACTTC.

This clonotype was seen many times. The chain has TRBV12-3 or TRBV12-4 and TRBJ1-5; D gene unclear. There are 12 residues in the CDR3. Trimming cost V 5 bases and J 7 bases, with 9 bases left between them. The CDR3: CASSVGRQPQHF. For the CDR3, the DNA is TGTGCCAGCAGTGTCGGGCGACAGCCCCAGCATTTT.

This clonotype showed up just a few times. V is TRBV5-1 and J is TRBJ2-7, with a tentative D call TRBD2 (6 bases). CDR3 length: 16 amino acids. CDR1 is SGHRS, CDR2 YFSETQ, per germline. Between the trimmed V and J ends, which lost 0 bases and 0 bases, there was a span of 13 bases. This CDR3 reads CASSLDTGAISYEQYF. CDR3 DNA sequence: TGCGCCAGCAGCTTGGATACGGGAGCGATCTCCTACGAGCAGTACTTC.

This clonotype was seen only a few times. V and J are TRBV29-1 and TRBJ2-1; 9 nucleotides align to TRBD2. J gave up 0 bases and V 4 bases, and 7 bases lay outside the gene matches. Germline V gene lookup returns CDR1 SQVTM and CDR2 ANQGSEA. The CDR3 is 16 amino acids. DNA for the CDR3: TGCAGCGTTGGGTCACTTAGCGGGAGCTCCTACAATGAGCAGTTCTTC. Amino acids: CSVGSLSGSSYNEQFF.

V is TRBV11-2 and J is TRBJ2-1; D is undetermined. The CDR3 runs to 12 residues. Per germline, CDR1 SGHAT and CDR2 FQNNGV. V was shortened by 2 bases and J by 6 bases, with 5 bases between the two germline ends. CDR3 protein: CASSLFPNEQFF. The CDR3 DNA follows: TGTGCCAGCAGCTTATTTCCCAATGAGCAGTTCTTC.

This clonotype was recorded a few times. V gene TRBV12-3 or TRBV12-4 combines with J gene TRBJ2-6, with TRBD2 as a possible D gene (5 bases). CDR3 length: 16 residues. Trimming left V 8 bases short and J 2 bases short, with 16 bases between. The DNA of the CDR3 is TGTGCCAGCTTTCTCCCCCGGGGAACTGGGGCCAACGTCCTGACTTTC. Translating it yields CASFLPRGTGANVLTF.

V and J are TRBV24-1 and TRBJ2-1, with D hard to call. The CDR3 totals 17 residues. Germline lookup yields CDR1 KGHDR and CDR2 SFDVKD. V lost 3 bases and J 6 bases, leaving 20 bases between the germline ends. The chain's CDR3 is CATSDPAGDSGSNEQFF. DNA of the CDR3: TGTGCCACCAGTGATCCGGCCGGCGATTCCGGAAGCAATGAGCAGTTCTTC.

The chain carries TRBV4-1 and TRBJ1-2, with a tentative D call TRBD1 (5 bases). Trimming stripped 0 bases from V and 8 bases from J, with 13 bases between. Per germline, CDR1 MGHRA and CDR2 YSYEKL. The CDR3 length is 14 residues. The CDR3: CASSQESRGRGYTF. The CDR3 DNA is TGCGCCAGCAGCCAAGAGTCACGGGGACGAGGCTACACCTTC.

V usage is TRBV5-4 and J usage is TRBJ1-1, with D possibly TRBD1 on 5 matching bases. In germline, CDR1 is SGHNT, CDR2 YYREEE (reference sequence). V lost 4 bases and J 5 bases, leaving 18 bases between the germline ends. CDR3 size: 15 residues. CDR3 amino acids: CASSPSSGAGTEAFF. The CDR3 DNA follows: TGTGCCAGCAGCCCGAGCAGCGGGGCGGGAACTGAAGCTTTCTTT.

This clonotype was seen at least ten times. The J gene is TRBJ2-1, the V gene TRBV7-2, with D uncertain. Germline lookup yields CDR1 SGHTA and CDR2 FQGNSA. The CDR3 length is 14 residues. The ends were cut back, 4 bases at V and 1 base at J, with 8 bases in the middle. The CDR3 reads CASSSWASYNEQFF. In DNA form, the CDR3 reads TGTGCCAGCAGCTCATGGGCTTCCTACAATGAGCAGTTCTTC.

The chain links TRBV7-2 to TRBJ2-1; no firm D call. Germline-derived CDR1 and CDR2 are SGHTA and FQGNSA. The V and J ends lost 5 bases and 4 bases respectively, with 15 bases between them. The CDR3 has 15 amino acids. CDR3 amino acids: CASSVTRNRYNEQFF. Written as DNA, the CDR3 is TGTGCCAGCAGCGTCACGCGGAACAGATACAATGAGCAGTTCTTC.

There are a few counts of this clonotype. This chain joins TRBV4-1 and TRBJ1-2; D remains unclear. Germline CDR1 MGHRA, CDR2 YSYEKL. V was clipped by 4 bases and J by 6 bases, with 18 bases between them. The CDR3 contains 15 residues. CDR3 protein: CASSPGPGQINGYTF. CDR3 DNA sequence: TGCGCCAGCAGCCCCGGTCCCGGGCAAATAAATGGCTACACCTTC.

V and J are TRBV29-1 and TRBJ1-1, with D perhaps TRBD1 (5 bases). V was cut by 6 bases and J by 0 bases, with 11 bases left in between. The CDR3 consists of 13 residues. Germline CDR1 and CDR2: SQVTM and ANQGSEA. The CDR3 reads CSVNRDLNTEAFF. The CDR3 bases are TGCAGCGTGAACCGGGACTTGAACACTGAAGCTTTCTTT.

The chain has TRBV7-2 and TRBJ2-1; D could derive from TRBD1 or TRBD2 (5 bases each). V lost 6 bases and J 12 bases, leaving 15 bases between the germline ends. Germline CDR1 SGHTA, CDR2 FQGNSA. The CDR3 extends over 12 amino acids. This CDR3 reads CASSRDVAVQFF. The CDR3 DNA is TGTGCCAGCAGTCGGGACGTAGCTGTGCAGTTCTTC.

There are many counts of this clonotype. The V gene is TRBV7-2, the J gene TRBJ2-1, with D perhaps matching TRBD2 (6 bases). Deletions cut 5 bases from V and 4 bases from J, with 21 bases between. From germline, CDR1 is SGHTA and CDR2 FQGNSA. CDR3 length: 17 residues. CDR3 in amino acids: CASSPQIGTPGYNEQFF. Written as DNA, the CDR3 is TGTGCCAGCAGCCCCCAGATCGGGACTCCGGGGTACAATGAGCAGTTCTTC.

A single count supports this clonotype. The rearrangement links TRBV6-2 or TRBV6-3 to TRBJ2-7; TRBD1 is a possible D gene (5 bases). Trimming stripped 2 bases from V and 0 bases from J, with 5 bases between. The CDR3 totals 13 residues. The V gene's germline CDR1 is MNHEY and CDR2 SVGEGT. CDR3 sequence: CASSYGASYEQYF. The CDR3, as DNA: TGTGCCAGCAGTTACGGGGCCTCCTACGAGCAGTACTTC.

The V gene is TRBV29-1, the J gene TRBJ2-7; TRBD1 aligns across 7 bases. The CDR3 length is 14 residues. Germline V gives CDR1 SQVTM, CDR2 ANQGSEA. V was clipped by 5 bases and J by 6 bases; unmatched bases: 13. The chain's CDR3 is CSVCEGAGCGEQYV. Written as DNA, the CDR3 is TGCAGCGTTTGCGAGGGGGCAGGGTGCGGCGAGCAGTACGTC.

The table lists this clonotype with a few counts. CDR3 loop: CAPPPSYPSPSLAKNIQYF. DNA of the CDR3: TGCGCCCCCCCCCCCTCCTATCCGTCCCCGTCCTTGGCCAAAAACATTCAGTACTTC. The chain has TRBV10-2 and TRBJ2-4, with D unresolved. V lost 11 bases and J 1 base, leaving 30 bases between the germline ends. The CDR3 spans 19 residues. The germline gives CDR1 WSHSY, CDR2 SAAADI.

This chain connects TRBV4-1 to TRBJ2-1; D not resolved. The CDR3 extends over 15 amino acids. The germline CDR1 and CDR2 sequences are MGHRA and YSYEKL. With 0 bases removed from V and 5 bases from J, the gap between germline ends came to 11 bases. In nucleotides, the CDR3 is TGCGCCAGCAGCCAAGATTCGTTCTACAACAATGAGCAGTTCTTC. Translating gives CASSQDSFYNNEQFF.

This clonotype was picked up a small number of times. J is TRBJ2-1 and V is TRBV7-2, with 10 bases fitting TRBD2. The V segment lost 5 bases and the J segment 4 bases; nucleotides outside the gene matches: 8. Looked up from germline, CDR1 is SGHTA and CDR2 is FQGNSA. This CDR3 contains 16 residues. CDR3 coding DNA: TGTGCCAGCAGCCTCTGGACTAGCGGAGGATACAATGAGCAGTTCTTC. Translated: CASSLWTSGGYNEQFF.

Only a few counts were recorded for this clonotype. The CDR3 loop reads CSVKVGEGYGYTF. In DNA, the CDR3 is TGCAGCGTTAAAGTGGGAGAAGGCTATGGCTACACCTTC. The V gene is TRBV29-1, the J gene TRBJ1-2; D unresolved. The CDR3 runs 13 residues. Germline CDR1 is SQVTM and CDR2 is ANQGSEA. Trimming cost V 5 bases and J 4 bases, with 14 bases left between them.

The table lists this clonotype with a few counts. CDR3 amino acids: CASSPAGTTYNEQFF. In DNA form, the CDR3 reads TGTGCCAGCAGCCCCGCGGGGACTACCTACAATGAGCAGTTCTTC. This chain connects TRBV11-2 to TRBJ2-1; 7 bases are shared with TRBD2. This CDR3 has 15 amino acids. With V trimmed by 5 bases and J by 2 bases, 6 bases remained unmatched. CDR1 is SGHAT, CDR2 FQNNGV, per germline.

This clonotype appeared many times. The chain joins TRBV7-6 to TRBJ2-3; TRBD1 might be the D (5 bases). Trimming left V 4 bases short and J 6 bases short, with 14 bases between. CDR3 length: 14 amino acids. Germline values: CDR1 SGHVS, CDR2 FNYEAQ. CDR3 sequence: CASSSTVGADTQYF. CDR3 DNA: TGTGCCAGCAGCTCGACAGTAGGAGCGGATACGCAGTATTTT.

The CDR3 region is CAWSLWTGNTEAFF. As DNA, the CDR3 is TGTGCCTGGAGTCTCTGGACGGGGAACACTGAAGCTTTCTTT. This sequence joins TRBV30 and TRBJ1-1; D not certain. The CDR3 loop spans 14 amino acids. Germline V CDR1 and CDR2: GTSNPN, SVGIG (reference sequence). Trimming left V 2 bases short and J 1 base short, with 11 bases between.

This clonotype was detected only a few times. The CDR3 nucleotides are TGTGCCAGCAGTTCTAAGGACTATGGCTACACCTTC. Its translation is CASSSKDYGYTF. The chain couples TRBV6-6 to TRBJ1-2; D remains ambiguous. This CDR3 spans 12 amino acids. Germline assignment: CDR1 MNHNY and CDR2 SVGAGI (reference sequence). V dropped 4 bases and J dropped 3 bases, with 6 bases sitting between them.

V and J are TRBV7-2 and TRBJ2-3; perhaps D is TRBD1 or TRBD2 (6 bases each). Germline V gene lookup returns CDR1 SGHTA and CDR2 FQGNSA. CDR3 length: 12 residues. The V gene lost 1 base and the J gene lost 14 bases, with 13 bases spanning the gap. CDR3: CASSLEQGRRYF. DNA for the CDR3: TGTGCCAGCAGCTTAGAGCAGGGGAGGAGGTATTTT.